This T cell receptor (beta chain) was sequenced in a study of cytomegalovirus exposure and HLA in healthy donors. Study at large: The use of the same platform for the 100 to 150 validation repertoires and the roughly 680 first-cohort repertoires was reported by a later analysis.

Study-wide results and limits: Researchers catalogued approximately 170 TCR beta chains as cytomegalovirus-associated.

This table comes from immunoSEQ multiplex PCR, and its TCRdb copy is limited to in-frame clones, with some not included. The data show more than 95,000 clones, 85% to 90% seen once. Comments on this clone: The antigen is undetermined.

V was pared by 1 base and J by 9 bases, with 10 bases between. The CDR3 contains 13 residues. Germline V gene data show CDR1 as SSHAT and CDR2 as FNYEAQ (reference sequence). The J gene is TRBJ2-1, the V gene TRBV7-7; the D gene is possibly TRBD1 (5 bases). The sequence derives from a woman under 30 in good health and CMV-seronegative. The sequencing input was PBMCs. CDR3 sequence reads: CASSLVRAAEQFF. CDR3 DNA sequence: TGTGCCAGCAGCTTAGTCAGGGCGGCTGAGCAGTTCTTC.